This T cell receptor beta chain was captured by sequencing in a study of blood T cell repertoires in COVID-19 (dated by TCRdb to about 2020). Notes on the research overall: Collaborator samples came from the United States, Italy and Spain and covered acute and convalescent phases of COVID-19. The prospective study material was composed of cDNA or gDNA derived from T cells, B-cell-depleted T cells, or PBMCs. The dataset comprised deeply sampled blood TCRbeta repertoires from subjects exposed to, actively infected with, or recovered from COVID-19. The repertoires were made available in a free public database intended to serve as a resource for research on the immune response to SARS-CoV-2. Samples came from the ongoing ImmuneRACE study (first 160 participants) plus 1,254 subjects from 6 global collaborators. Nearly every sample came with metadata listing a de-identified subject ID, COVID-19 status, age in years and sex. Where available, HLA class I and class II types were obtained from metadata supplied by the sample provider rather than from assay-based typing. Study-wide conclusions, independent of this receptor: The quantity of clinical and demographic metadata differed by source and by participant and was supplied without curation.

The germline V gene provides CDR1 LGHNA and CDR2 YNFKEQ. After removal of 1 base from V and 0 bases from J, the junction retains 5 bases not matched to a gene. Counted from cysteine to phenylalanine, this CDR3 has 18 amino acids. The read is trimmed to its CDR3 DNA, 54 bases read in frame from base 1. Collaborating institutions collected whole blood in K2EDTA tubes following their own protocols. For TCRbeta analysis, collaborators shipped samples as frozen whole blood, isolated PBMCs, or DNA extracted from either of those sample types. Comment on this clone: Its antigen target is currently unknown. No base quality values were provided; no much bigger clone lies one nucleotide off.

TCRbeta CDR3 regions were amplified from genomic DNA by means of the immunoSEQ Assay, a bias-controlled multiplex PCR. As for the authors' bioinformatics: The number of nucleated cells in each sample was estimated by amplification of reference gene primers within the assay. To quantify the absolute abundance of each unique TCRbeta CDR3 rearrangement, sequence reads were collapsed and filtered. Productive Simpson clonality was computed per sample as the square root of Simpson's diversity index over productive rearrangements. Entries here come from immuneACCESS through TCRdb and include only in-frame sequences with V and J called. Some clones fail to appear in such tables; in the studies checked, an unresolved V gene covers under half of the shortfall, and the cause of the remainder is unknown. The V and J calls and clone size were taken over from that table, and D and trimming were inferred from the DNA. This sample gives tens of thousands of clones in total; 80% to 85% of them show up just once. 25% to 30% of the sample is held by the ten biggest clonotypes.

Recombination connected TRBV4-2 to TRBJ1-6; TRBD1 lines up with 8 middle nucleotides. The source material was peripheral blood. The TCR was taken from a human donor in a cohort sampled during active COVID-19. The CDR3 region has the sequence CASSQARTGSSYNSPLHF. The DNA reads TGTGCCAGCAGCCAAGCAAGGACAGGGAGCTCCTATAATTCACCCCTCCACTTT.